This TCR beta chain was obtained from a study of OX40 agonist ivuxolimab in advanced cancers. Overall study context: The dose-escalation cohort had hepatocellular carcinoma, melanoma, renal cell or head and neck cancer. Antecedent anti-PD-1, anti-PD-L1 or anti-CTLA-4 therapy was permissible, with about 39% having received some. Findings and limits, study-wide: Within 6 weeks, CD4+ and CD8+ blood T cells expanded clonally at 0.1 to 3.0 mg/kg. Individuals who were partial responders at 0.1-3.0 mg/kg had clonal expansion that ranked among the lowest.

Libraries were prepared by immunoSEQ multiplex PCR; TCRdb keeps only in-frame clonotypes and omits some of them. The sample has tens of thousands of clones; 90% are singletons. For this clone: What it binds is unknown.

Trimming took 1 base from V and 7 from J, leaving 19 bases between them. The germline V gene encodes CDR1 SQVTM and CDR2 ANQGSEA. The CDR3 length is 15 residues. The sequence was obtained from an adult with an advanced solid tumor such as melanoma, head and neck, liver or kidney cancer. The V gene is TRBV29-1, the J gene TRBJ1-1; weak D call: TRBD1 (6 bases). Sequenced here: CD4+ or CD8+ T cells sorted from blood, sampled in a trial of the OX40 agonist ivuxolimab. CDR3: CSVEGGITGRGEAFF. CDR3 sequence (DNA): TGCAGCGTTGAAGGCGGGATCACAGGGAGGGGTGAAGCTTTCTTT.